This note documents a single TCR beta chain sequence. The junction departs from germline at one end; a sequencing error may be responsible. These data belong to a study of tumor-infiltrating lymphocytes in primary liver carcinoma. Researchers generated TCR beta cDNA from approximately 0.55 ug of total RNA, relying on a constant-region primer. Slightly modified ARM-PCR, run as three nested multiplex PCR rounds, produced the TCR beta libraries. It was with TRBV1-TRBV30 forward primers and a C-beta reverse primer that the first two PCR rounds were run, at roughly 10 cycles each. TCRdb reprocessed the multiplex PCR reads with MiXCR, giving one entry per CDR3 protein. This repertoire shows about 190,000 distinct CDR3 sequences, approximately 80% found once; its top ten account for roughly 20%. Unsorted bulk tissue of about 20-32 mg yielded co-extracted RNA and DNA. There are 14 residues in the CDR3. Germline-derived CDR1 and CDR2 are SGHAT and FQNNGV.

Source material: tumor tissue from primary liver carcinoma. This sequence originates from a middle-aged man with primary liver carcinoma and hepatitis B virus infection. The chain is built from TRBV11-2 and TRBJ2-5; TRBD1 is a possible D gene (6 bases). The CDR3 loop reads CAGSLYRDRETQYF. The CDR3 bases are TGTGCCGGCAGCTTATACAGGGATAGGGAGACACAGTACTTC.